This TCR beta chain came from a study of blood T cell repertoires in COVID-19. The study drew participants aged about 18 to 95 years from about two dozen US areas. Categorization into cohorts depended on clinical history that participants reported. Symptom resolution, clearance, or two negative PCRs marked donors in Cohort 3 as recovered. Clones were sequenced by immunoSEQ multiplex PCR, and TCRdb holds only the in-frame ones, with some missing. The sample includes about 150,000 clones, under 90% of them seen just once. CDR1 SNHLY and CDR2 FYNNEI come from the germline V gene. The CDR3 length is 16 residues. After removal of 7 bases from V and 1 base from J, the junction contained 8 bases not matched to a gene.

The chain recombines TRBV2 with TRBJ2-3; TRBD2 agrees at 10 bases. The sequence came from a man aged 50-59 years who had recovered from COVID-19. Sequencing used PBMCs or T cells enriched from blood (not recorded which). The CDR3 nucleotides read TGTGCCAGCAAGGCTAGCGGGGGACGAGGCACAGATACGCAGTATTTT. Encoded protein: CASKASGGRGTDTQYF.